The entry that follows covers one T cell receptor (beta chain) sequence. Its antigen is undetermined. V lost 6 bases to trimming and J lost 2 bases; unmatched junction nucleotides: 4. Germline-derived CDR1 and CDR2 are SGHDT and YYEEEE. This CDR3 region has 14 residues. This sample was taken from a study of memory CD4+ T cells and cytomegalovirus serostatus. Broader study findings: Each of 55 to 80 CMV-associated TCRbeta sequences occurred in one to five individuals. Suggested: most of the CMV-linked TCR signature lies in CD4+ memory cells. A US-trained random forest predicted CMV serostatus with median AUC around 0.9.

The sort gate was single viable CD3+CD4+CD8-CD45RO+ cells for memory CD4+ T cells. Serum IgG to CMV pp150, pp28, p38 and p52 defined serostatus. The protocol was immunoSEQ multiplex PCR, while the TCRdb copy is restricted to in-frame clones and leaves out a portion. The sample shows about 58,000 clones, less than 85% of them seen only once. The clonotype comes from an adult in good health and CMV-seronegative. Some clones in this sample may be carry-over from other donors' samples. The chain has TRBV5-6 and TRBJ2-7; 11 bases are a match to TRBD2. Material for sequencing was memory CD4+ T cells from blood. CDR3: CASTDSGRAYEQYF. DNA of the CDR3: TGTGCCAGCACCGATAGCGGGAGGGCCTACGAGCAGTACTTC.